This T cell receptor beta chain was observed in a study of OX40 agonist ivuxolimab in advanced cancers. Study details: Ivuxolimab, an agonistic anti-OX40 (CD134) antibody, was given to patients. Cohort: roughly 80% men, mean age roughly 60, aged about 23 to 80. Checkpoint inhibitors had been given previously to 40% of patients.

TCRdb's table, derived via immunoSEQ multiplex PCR, lists solely in-frame clones and lacks some. The sample records almost 70,000 clones, 80% being singletons. This CDR3 is 13 amino acids long. The germline CDR1 and CDR2 sequences are SGHTA and FQGNSA. V lost 8 bases to trimming and J lost 5 bases, with 14 bases between them. This clone has a handful of counts. Antigen specificity is unknown. Study-wide findings and caveats: Among expanded peripheral T cells, antigen specificity went undetermined.

This clonotype was obtained from an adult with an advanced solid tumor such as melanoma, head and neck, liver or kidney cancer. The chain carries TRBV7-2 and TRBJ2-3, with a tentative D call TRBD2 (6 bases). Material: CD4+ or CD8+ T cells sorted from blood, obtained in a trial of the OX40 agonist ivuxolimab. DNA for the CDR3: TGTGCCAGCCATGACTGGCGGGGAGATACGCAGTATTTT. It codes for CASHDWRGDTQYF.